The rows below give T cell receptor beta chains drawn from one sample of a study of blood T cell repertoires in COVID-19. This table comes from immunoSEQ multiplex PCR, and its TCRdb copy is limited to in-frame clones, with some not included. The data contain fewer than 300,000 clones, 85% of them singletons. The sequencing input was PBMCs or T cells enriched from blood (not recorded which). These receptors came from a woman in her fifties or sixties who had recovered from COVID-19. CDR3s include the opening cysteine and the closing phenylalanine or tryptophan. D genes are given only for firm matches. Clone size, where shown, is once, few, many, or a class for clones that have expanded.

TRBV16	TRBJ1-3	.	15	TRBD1	CASSQSVGGRNTIYF	TGTGCCAGCAGCCAATCGGTAGGGGGCCGAAACACCATATATTTT
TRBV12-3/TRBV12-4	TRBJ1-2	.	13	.	CASRPTGYYGYTF	TGTGCCAGCAGGCCGACAGGCTACTATGGCTACACCTTC
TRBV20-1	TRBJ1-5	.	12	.	CSASQSNQPQHF	TGCAGTGCTAGTCAAAGCAATCAGCCCCAGCATTTT
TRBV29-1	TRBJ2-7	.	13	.	CSVEGGGSGEQYF	TGCAGCGTTGAAGGAGGCGGATCGGGCGAGCAGTACTTC
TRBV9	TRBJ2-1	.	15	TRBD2	CASSYSGAPLDEQFF	TGTGCCAGCAGTTATAGCGGGGCCCCTTTGGATGAGCAGTTCTTC
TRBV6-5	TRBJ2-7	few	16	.	CASSYGGKRSSYEQYF	TGTGCCAGCAGTTACGGGGGGAAGAGGAGCTCCTACGAGCAGTACTTC
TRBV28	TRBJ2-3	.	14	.	CASISGYSTDTQYF	TGTGCCAGCATATCAGGGTATTCCACAGATACGCAGTATTTT
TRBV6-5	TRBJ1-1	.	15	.	CASSIQASQNTEAFF	TGTGCCAGCAGTATTCAGGCTTCGCAGAACACTGAAGCTTTCTTT
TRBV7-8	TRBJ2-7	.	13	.	CASSFEGPYEQYF	TGTGCCAGCAGCTTTGAGGGCCCCTACGAGCAGTACTTC
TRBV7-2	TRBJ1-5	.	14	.	CASSSMGGNQPQHF	TGTGCCAGCAGCTCGATGGGAGGAAATCAGCCCCAGCATTTT
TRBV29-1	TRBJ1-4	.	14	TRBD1	CSGGQGARNEKLFF	TGCAGCGGGGGACAGGGGGCGAGGAATGAAAAACTGTTTTTT
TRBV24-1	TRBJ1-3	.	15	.	CATSYRESSGNTIYF	TGTGCCACCAGTTACAGGGAAAGCTCTGGAAACACCATATATTTT
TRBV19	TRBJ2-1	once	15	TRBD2	CASMRAGGPGDEQFF	TGTGCCAGTATGCGAGCGGGAGGGCCCGGCGATGAGCAGTTCTTC
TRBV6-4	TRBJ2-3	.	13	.	CASSPGLSLTQYF	TGTGCCAGCAGTCCGGGTCTAAGTCTAACGCAGTATTTT
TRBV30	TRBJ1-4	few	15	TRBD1	CAWSGGTGVTEKLFF	TGTGCCTGGAGTGGAGGGACAGGGGTTACTGAAAAACTGTTTTTT
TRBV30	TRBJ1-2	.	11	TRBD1	CAWGTGVGYTF	TGTGCCTGGGGGACAGGGGTCGGCTACACCTTC
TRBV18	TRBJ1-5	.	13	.	CASSRDFNQPQHF	TGTGCCAGCTCACGGGACTTCAATCAGCCCCAGCATTTT
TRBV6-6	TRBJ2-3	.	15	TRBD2	CASRRAGLGTDTQYF	TGTGCCAGCAGACGAGCGGGGCTGGGCACAGATACGCAGTATTTT
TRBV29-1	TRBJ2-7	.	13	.	CSVGTSFFGEQYF	TGCAGCGTTGGGACTTCTTTTTTTGGCGAGCAGTACTTC
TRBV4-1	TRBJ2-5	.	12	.	CASSQDGAAQYF	TGCGCCAGCAGCCAAGACGGTGCGGCCCAGTACTTC
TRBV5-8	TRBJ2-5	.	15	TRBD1	CASSPGTALQETQYF	TGTGCCAGCAGCCCTGGGACAGCACTCCAAGAGACCCAGTACTTC
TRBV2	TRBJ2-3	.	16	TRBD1	CASSEARTGAKDTQYF	TGTGCCAGCAGTGAAGCTAGGACAGGGGCAAAAGATACGCAGTATTTT
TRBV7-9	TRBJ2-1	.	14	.	CASSQTGPYNEQFF	TGTGCCAGCAGCCAGACAGGACCGTACAATGAGCAGTTCTTC
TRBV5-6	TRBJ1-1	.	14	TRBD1	CASLRGGVNTEAFF	TGTGCCAGCCTGCGAGGGGGCGTGAACACTGAAGCTTTCTTT
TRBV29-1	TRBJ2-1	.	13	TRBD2	CSVVAGPYNEQFF	TGCAGCGTTGTAGCGGGCCCCTACAATGAGCAGTTCTTC
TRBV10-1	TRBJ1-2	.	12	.	CANRQFNYGYTF	TGCGCCAACAGACAATTTAACTATGGCTACACCTTC
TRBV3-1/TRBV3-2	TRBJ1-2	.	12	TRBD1	CASSLRTGPYTF	TGTGCCAGCAGCCTCAGGACAGGGCCCTACACCTTC
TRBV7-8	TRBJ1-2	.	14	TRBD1	CASSFRTGRAGYTF	TGTGCCAGCAGCTTCCGGACAGGGAGGGCTGGCTACACCTTC
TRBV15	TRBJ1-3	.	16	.	CATSSDRWSSGNTIYF	TGTGCCACCAGCAGTGATCGTTGGAGCTCTGGAAACACCATATATTTT
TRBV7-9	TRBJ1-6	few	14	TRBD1	CASIGTGDNSPLHF	TGTGCCAGCATCGGGACAGGGGATAATTCACCCCTCCACTTT
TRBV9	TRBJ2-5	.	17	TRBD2	CASSVRASGWVQETQYF	TGTGCCAGCAGCGTAAGGGCTAGCGGGTGGGTTCAAGAGACCCAGTACTTC
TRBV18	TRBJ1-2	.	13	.	CASSPKRNYGYTF	TGTGCCAGCTCACCAAAGAGAAACTATGGCTACACCTTC
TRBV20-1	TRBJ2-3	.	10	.	CSAFFRTQYF	TGCAGTGCCTTTTTTCGTACGCAGTATTTT
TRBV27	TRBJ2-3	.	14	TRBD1	CASSQQGDADTQYF	TGTGCCAGCAGTCAACAGGGGGACGCAGATACGCAGTATTTT
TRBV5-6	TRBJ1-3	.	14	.	CASRGLLSGNTIYF	TGTGCCAGCAGGGGACTACTCTCTGGAAACACCATATATTTT
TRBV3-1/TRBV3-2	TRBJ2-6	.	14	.	CASSQGAGANVLTF	TGTGCCAGCAGCCAAGGGGCCGGGGCCAACGTCCTGACTTTC
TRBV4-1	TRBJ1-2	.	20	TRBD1	CASSQDPPGQGAGANYGYTF	TGCGCCAGCAGCCAAGATCCCCCTGGACAGGGGGCTGGAGCTAACTATGGCTACACCTTC
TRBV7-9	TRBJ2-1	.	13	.	CASIPEPYNEQFF	TGTGCCAGCATCCCGGAGCCCTACAATGAGCAGTTCTTC
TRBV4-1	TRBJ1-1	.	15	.	CASSQTITAGTEAFF	TGCGCCAGCAGCCAGACTATCACGGCAGGCACTGAAGCTTTCTTT
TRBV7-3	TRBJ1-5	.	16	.	CASSFRPRGVHQPQHF	TGTGCCAGCAGCTTCCGACCCAGGGGCGTACACCAGCCCCAGCATTTT
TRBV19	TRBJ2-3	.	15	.	CASSILPRSTDTQYF	TGTGCCAGTAGTATTCTCCCCAGATCCACAGATACGCAGTATTTT
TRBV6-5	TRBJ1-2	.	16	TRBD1	CASSSWRRQGEVGYTF	TGTGCCAGCAGTTCGTGGCGGAGACAGGGAGAGGTTGGCTACACCTTC
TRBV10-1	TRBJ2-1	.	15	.	CASSDRAGESDEQFF	TGCGCCAGCAGTGATCGGGCAGGGGAAAGCGATGAGCAGTTCTTC
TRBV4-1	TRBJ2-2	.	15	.	CASSGHSTNTGELFF	TGCGCCAGCAGCGGGCACAGTACGAACACCGGGGAGCTGTTTTTT
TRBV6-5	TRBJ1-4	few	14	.	CASSITGTEEKLFF	TGTGCCAGCAGTATTACAGGGACGGAAGAAAAACTGTTTTTT
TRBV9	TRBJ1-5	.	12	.	CASSALEGPQHF	TGTGCCAGCAGCGCTCTGGAGGGGCCCCAGCATTTT
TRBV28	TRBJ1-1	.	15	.	CASSFSGIWGTEAFF	TGTGCCAGCAGTTTTTCGGGGATTTGGGGAACTGAAGCTTTCTTT